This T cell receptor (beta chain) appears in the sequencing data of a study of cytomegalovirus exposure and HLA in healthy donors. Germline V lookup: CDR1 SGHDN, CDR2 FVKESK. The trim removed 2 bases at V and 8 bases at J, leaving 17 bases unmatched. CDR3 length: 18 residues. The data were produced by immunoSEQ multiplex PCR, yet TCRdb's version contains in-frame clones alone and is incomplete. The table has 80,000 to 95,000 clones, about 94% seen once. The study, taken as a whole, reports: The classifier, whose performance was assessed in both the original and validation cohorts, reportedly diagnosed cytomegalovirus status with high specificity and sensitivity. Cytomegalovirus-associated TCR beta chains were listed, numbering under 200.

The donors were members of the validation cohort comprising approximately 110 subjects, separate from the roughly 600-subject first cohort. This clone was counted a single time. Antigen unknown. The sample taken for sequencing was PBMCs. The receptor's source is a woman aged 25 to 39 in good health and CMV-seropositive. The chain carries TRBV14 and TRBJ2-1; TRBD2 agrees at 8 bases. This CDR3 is CASSQWPKNRLAMYEQFF. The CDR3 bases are TGTGCCAGCAGCCAATGGCCCAAAAACAGACTAGCGATGTATGAGCAGTTCTTC.